This T cell receptor (beta chain) comes out of a study of CD8+CD57+ T cells in acquired aplastic anemia (dated by TCRdb to about 2018). With respect to the entire study: On average, sorted CD4+ and CD8+ cells yielded approximately 3 ug of extracted DNA, with a range of about 0.18 to 30 ug. An average of around 9.8 million reads for CD4+ cells and approximately 11 million reads for CD8+ cells was obtained from healthy donor samples. Study-level results and caveats: Around 30 CD8+ CDR3 sequences were shared between patients and controls but appeared highly expressed in patients and within their immunodominant clones. Between patients and healthy controls, no significant difference in CD8+ Simpson's diversity was found (P=0.060).

V is shortened by 0 bases, J by 9 bases, and the region joining them spans 6 bases. The germline V gene (reference sequence) provides CDR1 PRHDT and CDR2 FYEKMQ. CDR3 length: 12 amino acids, cysteine to phenylalanine. CDR3 DNA only is kept here, 36 bases in frame from base 1. Profiling of TCR beta VDJ combinations and CDR3 sequences used genomic DNA as the template. TCR repertoire sequencing was run on an Illumina HiSeq 2000. In the original analysis: TRBV/TRBJ rearrangement plots, CDR3 size and DJ length profiles, and Simpson's diversity index were used to evaluate the repertoires. Whichever DNA sequence was most abundant in the deep sequencing data was defined as the immunodominant clone. CDR3 amino acid sequences were screened for sharing across subjects and compared with published repertoires and the VDJdb database. TCRdb handled the public reads itself, with Q25 trimming in fastp and clone calling in MiXCR, and kept productive beta chains. Duplicate CDR3 protein sequences are folded into a single record with the most common DNA and genes. Clone size and V and J calls follow TCRdb, not the original study. In this sample the table shows 35,000 to 45,000 distinct CDR3 sequences, about 65% of which occur a single time. The ten largest clones add up to more than 20% of the sample.

TCR repertoires of sorted CD4+ and CD8+ blood T cells from severe aplastic anemia patients and healthy subjects were deep-sequenced in the study. Ficoll-Paque density gradient centrifugation was used to isolate peripheral blood mononuclear cells. CD4+ and CD8+ T cells were sorted by FACS or magnetic beads before DNA extraction. This clonotype was observed many times. Its antigen is not yet known. Base-call qualities are not available, and no considerably larger clone is one nucleotide away. This clonotype was sampled from a human donor in good health, serving as a control. The material sequenced was sorted CD4+, CD8+, or CD8+CD57+ T cells (not recorded which) from PBMCs. In this chain, TRBV13 is recombined with TRBJ2-1, with a tentative D gene TRBD1 over 5 matching bases. Here the CDR3 is given as CASSLGRGEQFF. The nucleotide sequence is given as TGTGCCAGCAGCTTAGGTAGGGGTGAGCAGTTCTTC.